This TCR beta chain comes out of a study of T cell responses to AZD1222 COVID-19 vaccine. Study findings and constraints: No day 14 peak samples; only post-peak repertoires were characterized. Of spike-specific TCRs, nearly half reportedly target regions left unmutated in variants. Donors were largely white British and mainly female; clonal diversity was possibly underestimated. Spike was spanned by vaccine-associated CD4 TCRs, with dominance at 160-218 and 743-854.

TCRdb's table, derived via immunoSEQ multiplex PCR, lists solely in-frame clones and lacks some. This table holds more than 85,000 clones, roughly nine tenths found once. Notes on this clone: Antigen: not known.

The CDR3 is made up of 16 amino acids. Germline CDR1 reads LNHNV; CDR2 reads YYDKDF (reference sequence). Trimming shortened V by 3 bases and J by 4 bases, and 18 bases separated the two germline ends. The specimen was peripheral blood, collected on day 0 of AZD1222 vaccination. The clonotype comes from an adult in good health. This chain connects TRBV15 to TRBJ1-1; D unresolved. CDR3 sequence (DNA): TGTGCCACCAGCAGCCCGGTCCACCAACGGGGCACTGAAGCTTTCTTT. It codes for CATSSPVHQRGTEAFF.